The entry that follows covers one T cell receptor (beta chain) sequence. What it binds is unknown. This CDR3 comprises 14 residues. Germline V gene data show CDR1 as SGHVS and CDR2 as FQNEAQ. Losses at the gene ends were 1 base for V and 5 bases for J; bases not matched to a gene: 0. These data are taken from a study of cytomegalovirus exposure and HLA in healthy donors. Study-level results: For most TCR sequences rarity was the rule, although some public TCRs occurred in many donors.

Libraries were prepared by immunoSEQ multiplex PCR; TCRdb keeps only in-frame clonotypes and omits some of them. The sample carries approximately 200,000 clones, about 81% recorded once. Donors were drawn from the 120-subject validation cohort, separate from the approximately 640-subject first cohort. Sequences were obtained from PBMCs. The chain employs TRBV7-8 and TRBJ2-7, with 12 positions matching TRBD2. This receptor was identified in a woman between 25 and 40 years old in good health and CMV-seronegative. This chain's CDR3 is CASSLGTSGDEQYF. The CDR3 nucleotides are TGTGCCAGCAGCTTAGGGACTAGCGGGGACGAGCAGTACTTC.